This TCR beta chain was identified during a study of T cells after yellow fever vaccination. Overall study results and limits: The booster saw the reappearance of most primary-vaccination clones (approximately 97% CD4, almost 90% CD8).

Each CDR3 protein gets one entry after TCRdb re-called the 5' RACE reads with MiXCR. The sample shows about 140,000 distinct CDR3 sequences, about 7.7% of them seen only once. Deletions cut 7 bases from V and 4 bases from J, with 11 bases between. The CDR3 totals 13 residues. This clonotype was observed many times. Its specificity is unknown. The source of this sequence is a man aged 25-45 years who received the YFV17D yellow fever vaccine. The chain carries TRBV12-3 or TRBV12-4 and TRBJ1-3; D not certain. Sequences were derived from CD4+ T cells sorted from PBMCs, sampled 5 days after the yellow fever booster vaccination. The CDR3 nucleotides are TGTGCCAGCACTTCTGGAGAGGGAAACACCATATATTTT. It specifies CASTSGEGNTIYF.